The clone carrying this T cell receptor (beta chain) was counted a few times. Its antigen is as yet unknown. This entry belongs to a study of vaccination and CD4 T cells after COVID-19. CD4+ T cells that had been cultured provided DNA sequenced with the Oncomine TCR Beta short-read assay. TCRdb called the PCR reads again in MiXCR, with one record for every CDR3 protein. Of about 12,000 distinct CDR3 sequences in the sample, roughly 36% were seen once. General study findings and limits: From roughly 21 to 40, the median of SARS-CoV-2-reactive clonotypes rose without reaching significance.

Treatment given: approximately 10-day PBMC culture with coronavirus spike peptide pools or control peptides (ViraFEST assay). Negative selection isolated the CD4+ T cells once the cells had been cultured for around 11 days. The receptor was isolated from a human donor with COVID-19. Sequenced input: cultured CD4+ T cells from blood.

In DNA, the CDR3 is TGTGCCAGCAGTTTATCGGCGTTATGGGATACGCAGTATTTT. Translated: CASSLSALWDTQYF. The V and J genes are TRBV28 and TRBJ2-3; no clear D. There are 14 residues in the CDR3. With 1 base removed from V and 6 bases from J, the gap between germline ends came to 11 bases. Germline V gene lookup returns CDR1 MDHEN and CDR2 SYDVKM.